This TCR beta chain comes out of a study of OX40 agonist ivuxolimab in advanced cancers. At the level of the study: The dose-escalation cohort was roughly 84% male, with a mean age of about 56 years, ranging roughly 23 to 79. Findings of the study overall: A proportion of nonresponders additionally exhibited low normalized T-cell clonal expansion. The investigators did not determine what antigen specificity the expanded peripheral T cells had.

Details on this clone: Its antigen is currently unknown.

Anyone with autoimmune disease history or systemic immunosuppression was excluded. TCRdb's table, derived via immunoSEQ multiplex PCR, lists solely in-frame clones and lacks some. The table records roughly 74,000 clones, less than 90% of them present only once. The CDR3 is made up of 15 amino acids. Between the trimmed V and J ends, which lost 4 bases and 3 bases, there was a span of 13 bases. CDR1 and CDR2 (germline): SGHTA, FQGTGA. The sequenced sample was CD4+ or CD8+ T cells sorted from blood, obtained in a trial of the OX40 agonist ivuxolimab. This chain connects TRBV7-3 to TRBJ2-1; D remains ambiguous. The TCR was taken from an adult with an advanced solid tumor such as melanoma, head and neck, liver or kidney cancer. The CDR3 nucleotides are TGTGCCAGCAGCTCACTCGGTCTGGGCTACAATGAGCAGTTCTTC. Encoded protein: CASSSLGLGYNEQFF.